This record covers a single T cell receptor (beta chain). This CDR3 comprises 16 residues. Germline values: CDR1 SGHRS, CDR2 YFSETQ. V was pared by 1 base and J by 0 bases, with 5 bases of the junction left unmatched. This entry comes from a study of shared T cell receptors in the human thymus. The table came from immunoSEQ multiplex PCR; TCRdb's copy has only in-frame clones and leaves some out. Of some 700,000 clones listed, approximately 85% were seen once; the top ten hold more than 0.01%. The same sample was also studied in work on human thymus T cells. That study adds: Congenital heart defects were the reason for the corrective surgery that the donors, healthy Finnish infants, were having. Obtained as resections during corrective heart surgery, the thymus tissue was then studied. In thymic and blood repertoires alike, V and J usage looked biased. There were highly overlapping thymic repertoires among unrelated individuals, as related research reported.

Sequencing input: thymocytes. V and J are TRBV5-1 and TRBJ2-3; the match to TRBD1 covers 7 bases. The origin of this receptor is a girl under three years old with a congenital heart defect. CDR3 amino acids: CASSLPTGISTDTQYF. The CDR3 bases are TGCGCCAGCAGCTTGCCGACAGGGATTAGCACAGATACGCAGTATTTT. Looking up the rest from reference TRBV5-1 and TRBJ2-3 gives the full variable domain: KAGVTQTPRYLIKTRGQQVTLSCSPISGHRSVSWYQQTPGQGLQFLFEYFSETQRNKGNFPGRFSGRQFSNSRSEMNVSTLELGDSALYLCASSLPTGISTDTQYFGPGTRLTVL.